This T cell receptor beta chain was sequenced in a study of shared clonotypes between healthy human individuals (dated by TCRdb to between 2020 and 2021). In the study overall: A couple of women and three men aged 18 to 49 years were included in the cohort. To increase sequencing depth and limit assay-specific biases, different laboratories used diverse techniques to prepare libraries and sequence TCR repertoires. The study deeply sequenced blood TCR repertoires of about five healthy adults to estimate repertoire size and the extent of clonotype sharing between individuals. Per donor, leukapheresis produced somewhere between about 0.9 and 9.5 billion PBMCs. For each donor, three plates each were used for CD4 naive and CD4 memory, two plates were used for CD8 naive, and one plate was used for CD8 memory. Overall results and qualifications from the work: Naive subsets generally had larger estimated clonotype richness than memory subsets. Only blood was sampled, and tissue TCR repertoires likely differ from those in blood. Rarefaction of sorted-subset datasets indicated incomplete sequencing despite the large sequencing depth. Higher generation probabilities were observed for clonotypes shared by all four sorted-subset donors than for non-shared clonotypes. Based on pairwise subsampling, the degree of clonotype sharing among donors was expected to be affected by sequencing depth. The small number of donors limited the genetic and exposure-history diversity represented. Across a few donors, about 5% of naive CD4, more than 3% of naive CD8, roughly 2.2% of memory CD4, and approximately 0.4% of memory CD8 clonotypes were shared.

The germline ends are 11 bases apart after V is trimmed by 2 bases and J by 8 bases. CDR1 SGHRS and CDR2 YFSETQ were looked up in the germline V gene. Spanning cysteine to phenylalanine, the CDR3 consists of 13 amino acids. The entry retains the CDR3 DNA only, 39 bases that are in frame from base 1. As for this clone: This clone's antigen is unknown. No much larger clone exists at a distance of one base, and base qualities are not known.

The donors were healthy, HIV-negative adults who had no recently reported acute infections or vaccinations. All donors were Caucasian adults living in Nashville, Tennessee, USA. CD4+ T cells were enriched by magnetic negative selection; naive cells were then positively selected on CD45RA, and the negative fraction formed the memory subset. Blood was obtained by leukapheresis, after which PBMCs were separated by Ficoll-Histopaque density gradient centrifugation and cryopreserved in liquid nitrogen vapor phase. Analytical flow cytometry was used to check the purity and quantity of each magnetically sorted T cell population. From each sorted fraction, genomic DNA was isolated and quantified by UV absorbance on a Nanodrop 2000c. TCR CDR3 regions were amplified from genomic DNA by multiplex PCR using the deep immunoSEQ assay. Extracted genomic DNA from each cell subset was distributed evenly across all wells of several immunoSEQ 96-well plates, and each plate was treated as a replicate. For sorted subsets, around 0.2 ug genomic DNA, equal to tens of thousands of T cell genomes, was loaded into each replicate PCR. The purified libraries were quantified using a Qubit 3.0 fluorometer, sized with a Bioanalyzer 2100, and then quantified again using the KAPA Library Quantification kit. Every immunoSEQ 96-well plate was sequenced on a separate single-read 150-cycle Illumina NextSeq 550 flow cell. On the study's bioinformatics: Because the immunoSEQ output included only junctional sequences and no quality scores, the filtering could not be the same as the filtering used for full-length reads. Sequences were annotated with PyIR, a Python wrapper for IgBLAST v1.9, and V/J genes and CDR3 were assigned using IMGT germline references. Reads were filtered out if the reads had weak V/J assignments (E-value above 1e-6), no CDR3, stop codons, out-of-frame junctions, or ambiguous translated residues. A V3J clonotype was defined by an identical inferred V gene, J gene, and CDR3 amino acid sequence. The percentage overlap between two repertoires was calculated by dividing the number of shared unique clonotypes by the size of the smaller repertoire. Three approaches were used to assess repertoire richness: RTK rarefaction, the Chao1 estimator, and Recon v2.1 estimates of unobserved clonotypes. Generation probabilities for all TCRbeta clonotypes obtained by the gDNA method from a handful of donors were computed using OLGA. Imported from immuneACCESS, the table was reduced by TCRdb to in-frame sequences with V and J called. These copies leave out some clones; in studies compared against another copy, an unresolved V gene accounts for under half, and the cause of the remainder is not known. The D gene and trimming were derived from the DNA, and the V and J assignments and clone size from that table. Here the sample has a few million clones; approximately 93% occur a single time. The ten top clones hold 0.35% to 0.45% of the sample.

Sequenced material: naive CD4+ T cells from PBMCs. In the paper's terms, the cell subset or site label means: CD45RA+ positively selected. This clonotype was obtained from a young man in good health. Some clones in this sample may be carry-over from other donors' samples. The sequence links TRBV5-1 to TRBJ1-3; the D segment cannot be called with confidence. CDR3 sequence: CASSFGLADTIYF. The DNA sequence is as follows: TGCGCCAGCAGCTTTGGGCTCGCGGACACCATATATTTT.